Included here is one T cell receptor beta chain sequence, with context. Use of 60 Vbeta and 13 Jbeta primers characterized the PCR. Some clones are missing from TCRdb's copy, which holds only in-frame ones; the method was immunoSEQ multiplex PCR. The table has some 110,000 clones, 9.5% seen once. The CDR3 is made up of 16 amino acids. V was clipped by 7 bases and J by 1 base; unmatched bases: 5. The V gene's germline CDR1 is SQVTM and CDR2 ANQGSEA. The data stem from a study of cytomegalovirus exposure and HLA in healthy donors. The V gene is TRBV29-1, the J gene TRBJ2-3; 16 nucleotides align to TRBD2. Sequencing was done on a sample of PBMCs. This receptor was taken from a man younger than 45 in good health and CMV-seronegative. The CDR3 loop reads CSAGTSGGAGTDTQYF. CDR3 sequence (DNA): TGCAGCGCCGGGACTAGCGGGGGGGCGGGCACAGATACGCAGTATTTT.